This record covers a single T cell receptor (beta chain). Its antigen remains unknown. PCR was run on genomic DNA. A primer set of 30 forward and 13 reverse primers amplified the CDR3. MiXCR, run by TCRdb on the multiplex PCR reads, gives a single entry per CDR3 protein. The table lists 250,000 or so distinct CDR3 sequences, 40% to 50% of them singletons. Germline loops: CDR1 LGHNA, CDR2 YNFKEQ. The CDR3 loop spans 18 amino acids. V gave up 2 bases and J gave up 1 base, with 21 bases separating them. This entry is derived from a study of type 1 and type 2 diabetes patients. Study as a whole: The cohort mixed type 1 diabetes, type 2 diabetes and nondiabetic donors. The study's findings and limits: Age and gender were not matched between study groups. Between type 2 diabetes and control samples, V and J usage averaged roughly 0.97 correlation.

No donor had another autoimmune disease or recent infection within four weeks. Sequencing input: peripheral blood mononuclear cells (PBMCs). The clonotype comes from a man aged 18 to 30 with type 2 diabetes. The chain employs TRBV4-2 and TRBJ2-7, with D possibly being TRBD2 (6 bases). The CDR3 here is CASSQSVGGRTTSYEQYF. The CDR3 DNA is TGTGCCAGCAGCCAATCGGTAGGTGGACGGACTACTTCCTACGAGCAGTACTTC.